Listed here are 20 T cell receptor beta chains from one sample, sequenced in a study of CD8 T cells in ankylosing spondylitis. TCRdb passed the 5' RACE reads through MiXCR, listing each CDR3 protein once. The repertoire has around 300,000 distinct CDR3 sequences, roughly 11% of them found once; the top ten carry roughly a tenth. Source material: blood, either unsorted or a sorted T cell fraction (not recorded which). The receptors were sampled from a female donor with ankylosing spondylitis or in good health (not recorded which).

This clonotype has a handful of counts. V is TRBV7-8 and J is TRBJ1-5; unclear D gene. The germline gives CDR1 SGHVS, CDR2 FQNEAQ. V was pared by 5 bases and J by 5 bases, with 7 bases between. This CDR3 contains 12 residues. The CDR3 DNA follows: TGTGCCAGCAGCCCGATTCATCAGCCCCAGCATTTT. Translated, it gives CASSPIHQPQHF.

This clonotype was counted only a few times. The chain joins TRBV18 to TRBJ2-2; 9 nucleotides match TRBD2. This CDR3 is built from 15 residues. The V gene's germline CDR1 is KGHSH and CDR2 LQKENI. The V and J ends lost 3 bases and 6 bases, in that order; junction bases with no gene match: 5. For the CDR3, the DNA is TGTGCCAGCTCACCGCAGACTAGCGGCTCCGGGGAGCTGTTTTTT. As protein: CASSPQTSGSGELFF.

CDR3 in amino acids: CASHGGGFRETQYF. DNA of the CDR3: TGCGCCAGCCACGGAGGCGGGTTCCGGGAGACCCAGTACTTC. The J gene is TRBJ2-5, the V gene TRBV5-1, with D possibly being TRBD2 (5 bases). The length of the CDR3 is 14 residues. The V gene lost 7 bases and the J gene lost 5 bases, with 18 bases spanning the gap. Germline CDR1 reads SGHRS; CDR2 reads YFSETQ.

The J gene is TRBJ2-7, the V gene TRBV5-1; the match to TRBD2 covers 10 bases. This CDR3 has 16 amino acids. Germline trimming cut 0 bases from V and 5 bases from J; bases unmatched to any gene: 8. Germline-derived CDR1 and CDR2 are SGHRS and YFSETQ. This chain's CDR3 is CASSLATSGGADEQYF. The CDR3 bases are TGCGCCAGCAGCTTGGCCACGAGCGGGGGGGCGGACGAGCAGTACTTC.

This clonotype occurred a few times. This rearrangement joins TRBV7-9 to TRBJ2-1; the match to TRBD1 covers 9 bases. CDR3 length equals 17 residues. V trimming: 1 base; J trimming: 2 bases; junction bases outside the gene matches: 6. Germline CDR1 and CDR2: SEHNR and FQNEAQ (reference sequence). The CDR3 here is CASSLEGGTGTYNEQFF. The CDR3 coding sequence is TGTGCCAGCAGCTTAGAGGGGGGGACAGGGACCTACAATGAGCAGTTCTTC. The entire variable domain, with the rest obtained from reference TRBV7-9 and TRBJ2-1, is as follows: DTGVSQNPRHKITKRGQNVTFRCDPISEHNRLYWYRQTLGQGPEFLTYFQNEAQLEKSRLLSDRFSAERPKGSFSTLEIQRTEQGDSAMYLCASSLEGGTGTYNEQFFGPGTRLTVL.

This clonotype appeared many times. This rearrangement joins TRBV6-1 to TRBJ1-5; no clear D. The CDR3 is 14 residues long. Germline CDR1 and CDR2: MNHNS and SASEGT. The V gene lost 4 bases and the J gene lost 1 base, with 8 bases spanning the gap. CDR3 nucleotide sequence: TGTGCCAGCAGTGTGGGAAGGAGCAATCAGCCCCAGCATTTT. This gives the protein CASSVGRSNQPQHF.

The chain is built from TRBV2 and TRBJ2-4; 11 bases match TRBD2. The V and J ends lost 8 bases and 3 bases, in that order; junction bases with no gene match: 18. CDR3 size: 19 residues. Germline CDR1 is SNHLY and CDR2 is FYNNEI. DNA of the CDR3: TGTGCCAGCTGTGTGGAAGGGTTGCGACTAGCGGGGAGCAAAAACATTCAGTACTTC. Translation: CASCVEGLRLAGSKNIQYF. Drawing the rest from reference TRBV2 and TRBJ2-4, the complete variable domain is EPEVTQTPSHQVTQMGQEVILRCVPISNHLYFYWYRQILGQKVEFLVSFYNNEISEKSEIFDDQFSVERPDGSNFTLKIRSTKLEDSAMYFCASCVEGLRLAGSKNIQYFGAGTRLSVL.

The table lists this clonotype with a few counts. The V gene is TRBV28, the J gene TRBJ1-3; D gene ambiguous. The germline V gene has CDR1 MDHEN and CDR2 SYDVKM. The CDR3 is 13 amino acids. V was trimmed by 1 base and J by 7 bases, leaving 8 bases between them. The CDR3 loop is CASSLSYTNTIYF. The DNA for the CDR3 is TGTGCCAGCAGTTTATCCTACACGAACACCATATATTTT.

In this sample, this clonotype turned up a few times. V and J are TRBV11-2 and TRBJ2-6, with D possibly TRBD2 on 5 matching bases. The CDR3 spans 18 residues. Trimming pared 4 bases from V and 0 bases from J, leaving 16 bases between. The germline V gene encodes CDR1 SGHAT and CDR2 FQNNGV. The CDR3 here is CASSSKRVGSSGANVLTF. The CDR3 DNA is TGTGCCAGCAGCTCTAAGAGGGTGGGGAGCTCTGGGGCCAACGTCCTGACTTTC.

As regards this clonotype: This may come from a read error, since a much larger clone is one base off. The chain has TRBV20-1 and TRBJ2-7; 14 nucleotides align to TRBD2. The CDR3 sequence is 17 residues long. Germline assignment: CDR1 DFQATT and CDR2 SNEGSKA (reference sequence). The CDR3 DNA reads TGCTGTGCTAGGACCGGGACTAGCGGGAGAAGGGTAAACGAGCAGTACTTC. It codes for CCARTGTSGRRVNEQYF.

This clonotype was recorded many times. This chain uses TRBV5-1 with TRBJ2-7; weak D call: TRBD2 (6 bases). Trimming took off 0 bases at V and 7 bases at J, with 14 bases between the two ends. CDR3 size: 14 residues. Germline V lookup: CDR1 SGHRS, CDR2 YFSETQ. The CDR3 protein is CASSLEWRAREQYF. For the CDR3, the DNA is TGCGCCAGCAGCTTGGAATGGAGGGCAAGGGAGCAGTACTTC.

There are many counts of this clonotype. The CDR3 sequence: CASYSVGITGNTIYF. CDR3 nucleotides: TGTGCCAGCTATTCAGTGGGGATTACTGGAAACACCATATATTTT. The rearrangement uses TRBV6-1 and TRBJ1-3; no firm D call. The CDR3 length is 15 residues. The ends were cut back, 8 bases at V and 2 bases at J, with 16 bases in the middle. Germline V gene lookup returns CDR1 MNHNS and CDR2 SASEGT.

The gene calls are TRBV13 and TRBJ2-7; 8 nucleotides agree with TRBD1. Unmatched junction bases numbered 9, after V lost 4 bases and J lost 1 base. The CDR3 contains 16 residues. In germline, CDR1 is PRHDT, CDR2 FYEKMQ (reference sequence). The CDR3 bases are TGTGCCAGCAGCTCCACCGGGACAGGAAAATCCTACGAGCAGTACTTC. This encodes CASSSTGTGKSYEQYF.

Only a few counts were recorded for this clonotype. The rearrangement joins TRBV5-1 to TRBJ1-5; D gene uncertain. The V gene lost 3 bases and the J gene lost 7 bases, with 11 bases spanning the gap. Germline CDR1 SGHRS, CDR2 YFSETQ. The CDR3 has 13 amino acids. This CDR3 is CASSSGLGQPQHF. The DNA for the CDR3 is TGCGCCAGCAGCTCCGGATTGGGGCAGCCCCAGCATTTT.

This clonotype was found a few times. This rearrangement joins TRBV2 to TRBJ2-7; D possibly corresponds to TRBD1 (6 bases). The germline gives CDR1 SNHLY, CDR2 FYNNEI. Deletions cut 10 bases from V and 2 bases from J, with 15 bases between. The CDR3 runs 13 residues. In DNA form, the CDR3 reads TGTGCCACCAAGGGGGACGGTCCCTACGAGCAGTACTTC. It translates to CATKGDGPYEQYF.

This clonotype has a count of ten or more. CDR3 region: CATGALPDPQTQYF. In DNA, the CDR3 is TGTGCCACTGGCGCTCTACCTGACCCCCAGACCCAGTACTTC. The chain is built from TRBV6-1 and TRBJ2-5; D not certain. The V end was cut by 10 bases, the J end by 6 bases, with 21 bases between. Germline V gene sequence: CDR1 MNHNS, CDR2 SASEGT. The CDR3 sequence is 14 residues long.

The V call is TRBV5-1, the J call TRBJ2-3; D may be TRBD1 or TRBD2 (6 bases each). The V and J ends lost 1 base and 4 bases respectively, with 13 bases between them. CDR1 SGHRS and CDR2 YFSETQ come from the germline V gene. This CDR3 is built from 15 residues. CDR3 protein: CASSLKIGGPDTQYF. The CDR3 region has the DNA TGCGCCAGCAGCTTGAAAATCGGGGGCCCAGATACGCAGTATTTT.

V and J are TRBV7-3 and TRBJ2-3; TRBD2 aligns across 8 bases. CDR3 length: 12 amino acids. The V and J ends lost 3 bases and 12 bases, in that order; junction bases with no gene match: 5. Germline lookup yields CDR1 SGHTA and CDR2 FQGTGA. In nucleotides, the CDR3 is TGTGCCAGCAGCTTGGATAGCGGGGCTCAGTATTTT. It encodes CASSLDSGAQYF.

The rearrangement uses TRBV5-1 and TRBJ2-5, with D tentatively TRBD2 (5 bases). CDR3 length equals 16 residues. Trimming took off 1 base at V and 0 bases at J, with 13 bases between the two ends. Germline V CDR1 and CDR2: SGHRS, YFSETQ. The CDR3 loop is CASSLPGRGHQETQYF. The CDR3 nucleotides read TGCGCCAGCAGCTTGCCTGGGAGAGGCCACCAAGAGACCCAGTACTTC.

The chain recombines TRBV15 with TRBJ1-2; D is undetermined. With 4 bases removed from V and 6 bases from J, the gap between germline ends came to 9 bases. Germline CDR1 LNHNV, CDR2 YYDKDF (reference sequence). The CDR3 has 12 residues. CDR3 nucleotide sequence: TGTGCCACCAGCACCCCCATGGATGGCTACACCTTC. This encodes CATSTPMDGYTF.